Sequencing of this T cell receptor (beta chain) was carried out in a study of CD8 T cells in ankylosing spondylitis. Study-wide results and caveats: Characteristic, it appeared, of ankylosing spondylitis blood was a TCR beta motif of eight highly homologous variants.

Quantitative 5'-RACE with molecular barcodes generated TCR beta libraries. TCRdb re-called the 5' RACE reads through MiXCR, storing one row per CDR3 protein. The data show 15,000 to 20,000 distinct CDR3 sequences, under 8.5% seen once. This clonotype was seen more than once but under ten times. No antigen is known for it. The sequenced sample consisted of blood. The sequence came from a male donor with ankylosing spondylitis or in good health (not recorded which).

CDR3 loop: CASSTSGGDYNEQFF. DNA of the CDR3: TGCGCCAGCTCGACTAGCGGGGGAGACTACAATGAGCAGTTCTTC. The chain carries TRBV5-1 and TRBJ2-1, with 12 bases identical to TRBD2. The germline CDR1 and CDR2 sequences are SGHRS and YFSETQ. The CDR3 contains 15 residues. The ends lost 7 bases at V and 3 bases at J; junction bases unmatched: 5.